The 19 T cell receptor beta chains below come from one sample, sequenced in a study of shared clonotypes between healthy human individuals. The protocol was immunoSEQ multiplex PCR, while the TCRdb copy is restricted to in-frame clones and leaves out a portion. The table lists 2 million to 2.5 million clones, roughly 92% of them singletons, with approximately 0.39% in the top ten. The sequenced sample consisted of naive CD4+ T cells from PBMCs. Documented subset: CD45RA+ positively selected. These receptors all come from a man younger than 35 in good health. Some clones in this sample may be carry-over from other donors' samples.

The rearrangement uses TRBV5-6 and TRBJ2-5; 13 bases agree with TRBD2. The CDR3 runs to 16 residues. Germline CDR1 and CDR2: SGHDT and YYEEEE. The junction had 11 bases not matched to a gene; V was cut back by 4 bases and J by 8 bases. The CDR3 sequence: CASSPGLAGFLVTQYF. The CDR3 DNA sequence: TGTGCCAGCAGCCCGGGACTAGCGGGGTTCTTGGTCACCCAGTACTTC.

V usage is TRBV5-4 and J usage is TRBJ2-3; TRBD1 might be the D (6 bases). Looked up from germline, CDR1 is SGHNT and CDR2 is YYREEE (reference sequence). The length of the CDR3 is 16 residues. V was trimmed by 1 base and J by 6 bases, leaving 18 bases between them. The CDR3 loop is CASSLLYSRGADTQYF. The CDR3 nucleotides are TGTGCCAGCAGCTTGTTATATTCCAGGGGAGCGGATACGCAGTATTTT.

The gene calls are TRBV28 and TRBJ1-5, with D tentatively TRBD1 (6 bases). The CDR3 sequence is 14 residues long. Germline values: CDR1 MDHEN, CDR2 SYDVKM. The ends were cut back, 6 bases at V and 6 bases at J, with 15 bases in the middle. The CDR3 coding sequence is TGTGCCAGCAGGGCTAACAGGGACCTTCAGCCCCAGCATTTT. This codes for CASRANRDLQPQHF.

This clone has just a few counts. The chain is built from TRBV2 and TRBJ1-2; TRBD1 is a possible D gene (5 bases). Trimming left V 6 bases short and J 4 bases short, with 12 bases between. CDR1 SNHLY and CDR2 FYNNEI come from the germline V gene. The CDR3 covers 13 residues. The CDR3 is CASRGRESYGYTF. CDR3 DNA sequence: TGTGCCAGCAGGGGCAGGGAGAGCTATGGCTACACCTTC.

The chain has TRBV18 and TRBJ1-3; 7 bases are shared with TRBD1. The germline CDR1 and CDR2 sequences are KGHSH and LQKENI. V shed 1 base and J 0 bases; nucleotides not matched to a gene: 12. This CDR3 contains 19 residues. The CDR3 spells CASSPLGTVSASSGNTIYF. Here the CDR3 DNA reads TGTGCCAGCTCACCACTTGGGACAGTATCTGCCAGCTCTGGAAACACCATATATTTT.

This chain joins TRBV7-3 and TRBJ2-1; D not certain. Trimming cost V 2 bases and J 6 bases, with 8 bases left between them. CDR3 length: 13 residues. Germline V lookup: CDR1 SGHTA, CDR2 FQGTGA. The CDR3 reads CASSLLAANEQFF. The CDR3 DNA follows: TGTGCCAGCAGCTTATTAGCAGCCAATGAGCAGTTCTTC.

For this clone: At the DNA level, this CDR3 is encoded by other sequences in the same sample as well. The gene calls are TRBV5-1 and TRBJ2-1; D is unclear. The CDR3 runs to 13 residues. Germline V gene lookup returns CDR1 SGHRS and CDR2 YFSETQ. V lost 0 bases and J 5 bases, leaving 6 bases between the germline ends. The CDR3 protein is CASSLGLDNEQFF. CDR3 sequence (DNA): TGCGCCAGCAGCTTGGGACTCGACAATGAGCAGTTCTTC. The full variable domain, completed using reference TRBV5-1 and TRBJ2-1, is KAGVTQTPRYLIKTRGQQVTLSCSPISGHRSVSWYQQTPGQGLQFLFEYFSETQRNKGNFPGRFSGRQFSNSRSEMNVSTLELGDSALYLCASSLGLDNEQFFGPGTRLTVL.

V is TRBV30 and J is TRBJ1-2; D remains unclear. Trimming removed 1 base at V and 4 bases at J, with 13 bases between. CDR3 size: 14 residues. Germline V lookup: CDR1 GTSNPN, CDR2 SVGIG (reference sequence). The DNA of the CDR3 is TGTGCCTGGAGTGGGGCCGGGAGAGTCTATGGCTACACCTTC. Its protein is CAWSGAGRVYGYTF.

V gene TRBV7-6 combines with J gene TRBJ1-5; tentative D call: TRBD1 (5 bases). The CDR3 runs 13 residues. The germline CDR1 and CDR2 sequences are SGHVS and FNYEAQ. Between the trimmed V and J ends, which lost 5 bases and 7 bases, there was a span of 12 bases. In DNA form, the CDR3 reads TGTGCCAGCAGCCCTCAAGAGGGGCAGCCCCAGCATTTT. Translation gives CASSPQEGQPQHF.

The chain combines TRBV30 with TRBJ1-2; TRBD1 is a possible D gene (5 bases). Trimming took 4 bases from V and 2 from J, leaving 5 bases between them. Per the germline V gene, CDR1 is GTSNPN and CDR2 is SVGIG (reference sequence). The CDR3 covers 11 residues. CDR3 amino acids: CAWTGNYGYTF. The CDR3 DNA follows: TGTGCCTGGACAGGGAACTATGGCTACACCTTC.

The chain links TRBV7-2 to TRBJ2-7; possible D gene TRBD2, 7 bases. Trimming pared 5 bases from V and 4 bases from J, leaving 18 bases between. CDR3 length: 15 residues. Germline V gene sequence: CDR1 SGHTA, CDR2 FQGNSA. CDR3 bases: TGTGCCAGCAGCCCAAGGGGGGCTAGCGGATACGAGCAGTACTTC. It specifies CASSPRGASGYEQYF.

This clone has just one count. The rearrangement uses TRBV7-2 and TRBJ1-5; 7 bases map to TRBD1. V lost 5 bases and J lost 2; bases outside the gene matches: 3. Germline CDR1 reads SGHTA; CDR2 reads FQGNSA. The CDR3 is 14 amino acids. This chain's CDR3 is CASSIGQGNQPQHF. For the CDR3, the DNA is TGTGCCAGCAGCATCGGACAGGGCAATCAGCCCCAGCATTTT.

Only a few counts were recorded for this clone. The chain joins TRBV29-1 to TRBJ1-2; no clear D gene. The germline V and J ends were trimmed by 1 base and 9 bases, with 12 bases remaining between them. The CDR3 contains 12 residues. Germline V gene data show CDR1 as SQVTM and CDR2 as ANQGSEA. CDR3 amino acids: CSVEGPRRRYTF. As DNA, the CDR3 is TGCAGCGTTGAAGGACCACGTCGGCGCTACACCTTC.

The V and J genes are TRBV7-9 and TRBJ1-2; no clear D. There are 12 residues in the CDR3. Germline loops: CDR1 SEHNR, CDR2 FQNEAQ (reference sequence). V lost 3 bases to trimming and J lost 8 bases, with 10 bases between them. The CDR3 here is CASSFNEGGYTF. In DNA form, the CDR3 reads TGTGCCAGCAGCTTTAACGAGGGAGGCTACACCTTC.

This rearrangement joins TRBV20-1 to TRBJ2-5; TRBD1 matches at 8 bases. CDR1 is DFQATT and CDR2 is SNEGSKA in the germline V gene (reference sequence). The V gene end was trimmed by 6 bases and the J gene end by 13 bases; junction bases not matched to a gene: 10. CDR3 length: 11 residues. For the CDR3, the DNA is TGCAGTGCGTCGGACAGGGAAGACCCGTACTTC. Amino acids: CSASDREDPYF.

J is TRBJ2-2 and V is TRBV5-1; TRBD1 is a possible D gene (6 bases). This CDR3 is built from 14 residues. V lost 7 bases and J lost 7, with 17 bases in between. The germline gives CDR1 SGHRS, CDR2 YFSETQ. CDR3 region: CASRPQQGIGELFF. The CDR3 DNA follows: TGCGCCAGCCGCCCACAACAGGGAATCGGGGAGCTGTTTTTT.

The genes are TRBV2 and TRBJ1-5, with D possibly TRBD1 on 5 matching bases. This CDR3 is built from 14 residues. Germline V lookup: CDR1 SNHLY, CDR2 FYNNEI. Trimming cost V 5 bases and J 7 bases, with 15 bases left between them. CDR3 DNA sequence: TGTGCCAGCAGTAGGGAGGGGCCGGTGCAGCCCCAGCATTTT. Amino acids: CASSREGPVQPQHF.

The chain employs TRBV7-8 and TRBJ1-1, with D tentatively TRBD1 (6 bases). V was shortened by 1 base and J by 1 base, with 13 bases between the two germline ends. Germline assignment: CDR1 SGHVS and CDR2 FQNEAQ. This CDR3 has 16 residues. This chain's CDR3 is CASSLGGGLTNTEAFF. CDR3 nucleotides: TGTGCCAGCAGCTTAGGAGGGGGGCTCACGAACACTGAAGCTTTCTTT.

V and J are TRBV28 and TRBJ1-5, with D maybe TRBD1 (5 bases). Trimming removed 8 bases from V and 9 bases from J, with 11 bases in between. Germline assignment: CDR1 MDHEN and CDR2 SYDVKM. The length of the CDR3 is 11 residues. The CDR3 spells CASAGAAPQHF. The DNA for the CDR3 is TGTGCCAGCGCCGGGGCCGCGCCCCAGCATTTT.